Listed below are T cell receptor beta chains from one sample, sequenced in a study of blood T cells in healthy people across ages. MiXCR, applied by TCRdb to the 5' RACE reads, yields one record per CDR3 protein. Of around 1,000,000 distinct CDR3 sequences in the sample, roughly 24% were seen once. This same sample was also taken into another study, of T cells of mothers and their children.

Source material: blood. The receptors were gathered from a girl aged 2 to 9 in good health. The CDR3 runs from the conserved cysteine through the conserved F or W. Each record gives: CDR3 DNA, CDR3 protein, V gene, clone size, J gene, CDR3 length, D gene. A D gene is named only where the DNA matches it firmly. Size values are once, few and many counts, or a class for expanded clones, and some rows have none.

TGCAGCGTGCGAAGTAGCGGGGCTAGCACAGATACGCAGTATTTT | CSVRSSGASTDTQYF | TRBV29-1 | - | TRBJ2-3 | 15 | TRBD2
TGCAGTGCCCGGGACAGCCTCTGGGAGACCCAGTACTTC | CSARDSLWETQYF | TRBV20-1 | - | TRBJ2-5 | 13 | TRBD1
TGCAGCGTTGAAGGACTCACGACTATAGCGGGGGGGCTCTCCAATGAGCAGTTCTTC | CSVEGLTTIAGGLSNEQFF | TRBV29-1 | few | TRBJ2-1 | 19 | TRBD2
TGCGCCAGCAGCTTCGCTCTTACCGGGACAGGGCCCAACTACGAGCAGTACTTC | CASSFALTGTGPNYEQYF | TRBV5-5 | few | TRBJ2-7 | 18 | TRBD1
TGTGCCAGCAGCCCTCAGATTTCGAATTCACCCCTCCACTTT | CASSPQISNSPLHF | TRBV7-9 | few | TRBJ1-6 | 14 | -
TGCGCCAGCAGCCCTTCAGGGGGGGGATCCAAAAACATTCAGTACTTC | CASSPSGGGSKNIQYF | TRBV4-3 | - | TRBJ2-4 | 16 | -
TGCGCCAGCAGCTTCCTAGGGGCAACGGAGACCCAGTACTTC | CASSFLGATETQYF | TRBV5-1 | few | TRBJ2-5 | 14 | -
TGCGCCAGCAGCCAAGATCGGGTCGGGGGGGGAGAGACCCAGTACTTC | CASSQDRVGGGETQYF | TRBV4-3 | few | TRBJ2-5 | 16 | TRBD2
TGCAGTGCTAGAGATCAGTCACTAGCGGGATACTCTGGGGCCAACGTCCTGACTTTC | CSARDQSLAGYSGANVLTF | TRBV20-1 | - | TRBJ2-6 | 19 | TRBD2
TGTGCCATCAGTGAGCGATACACTCCGGGACTGGGTGAAAAACTGTTTTTT | CAISERYTPGLGEKLFF | TRBV10-3 | - | TRBJ1-4 | 17 | -
TGTGCCACCAGGTTGCATGAGGGTTTGGCCCCTTTTTTT | CATRLHEGLAPFF | TRBV15 | - | TRBJ1-4 | 13 | -
TGCAGTGCTAGACTACTTGACCCTTCCTACGAGCAGTACTTC | CSARLLDPSYEQYF | TRBV20-1 | - | TRBJ2-7 | 14 | -
TGCGCCAGCAGCCAACTCCCCGGAGATAAAAACATTCAGTACTTC | CASSQLPGDKNIQYF | TRBV4-3 | once | TRBJ2-4 | 15 | -
TGCAGTGCCAGGACGGCGGAGACCCAGTACTTC | CSARTAETQYF | TRBV20-1 | few | TRBJ2-5 | 11 | -
TGTGCCAGCAGCCCCAAACCCGGCCTCTACGAGCAGTACTTC | CASSPKPGLYEQYF | TRBV7-2 | - | TRBJ2-7 | 14 | -
TGTGCCGGCAGCCTGGGACTAGCCGGGCCGTTTGGCCAGTACTTC | CAGSLGLAGPFGQYF | TRBV12-3/TRBV12-4 | - | TRBJ2-5 | 15 | TRBD2
TGTGCCAGCACCCCAGGGGGGGCCTCGGAGCAGTACTTC | CASTPGGASEQYF | TRBV7-2 | - | TRBJ2-7 | 13 | -
TGCGCCAGCAGTGAGTCCCCGACAGGGAAATTTTCGTCCTACAATGAGCAGTTCTTC | CASSESPTGKFSSYNEQFF | TRBV10-2 | - | TRBJ2-1 | 19 | TRBD1
TGTGCCAGCAGTCCGGCGGGGGGCAAAAGTAGAGGCGAAAAACTGTTTTTT | CASSPAGGKSRGEKLFF | TRBV12-3/TRBV12-4 | - | TRBJ1-4 | 17 | -
TGCAGCGTTAGGAGGGGGCTTACCTACGAGCAGTACTTC | CSVRRGLTYEQYF | TRBV29-1 | few | TRBJ2-7 | 13 | -
TGTGCCAGCAGCTTCTGGGGGGGAACGGAGACCCAGTACTTC | CASSFWGGTETQYF | TRBV13 | - | TRBJ2-5 | 14 | TRBD2
TGTGCCAGCAGTAGGGGAGGGGGGCAGTTCTTC | CASSRGGGQFF | TRBV12-3/TRBV12-4 | few | TRBJ2-1 | 11 | -
TGCAGCGTTGAAGATTTTACTAGCGGGGAGCACCAGTCCCCCTACGAGCAGTACTTC | CSVEDFTSGEHQSPYEQYF | TRBV29-1 | few | TRBJ2-7 | 19 | TRBD2
TGCAGCGTTGTGCTCGACTACGAGCAGTACTTC | CSVVLDYEQYF | TRBV29-1 | - | TRBJ2-7 | 11 | -
TGTGCCAGCAGTCAAGCGGCGAGGTTTCTTAGCACCGGGGAGCTGTTTTTT | CASSQAARFLSTGELFF | TRBV6-4 | few | TRBJ2-2 | 17 | -
TGCAGCGTCGACTTGACTGGTGGCTACACCTTC | CSVDLTGGYTF | TRBV29-1 | - | TRBJ1-2 | 11 | -
TGCGCCAGCAGCTGGGCGGGAGCCAGCCAAGAGACCCAGTACTTC | CASSWAGASQETQYF | TRBV5-1 | few | TRBJ2-5 | 15 | TRBD2
TGTGCCAGCAGTTGGGGGGTACTGGGACAGGGAGACGGCTACACCTTC | CASSWGVLGQGDGYTF | TRBV6-6 | - | TRBJ1-2 | 16 | TRBD1
TGCGCCAGCAGCTTGTACGGGGACACCAACAATGAGCAGTTCTTC | CASSLYGDTNNEQFF | TRBV5-1 | - | TRBJ2-1 | 15 | -
TGTGCCAGCAGCCCGTGGCCCCAAGAGACCCAGTACTTC | CASSPWPQETQYF | TRBV4-2 | - | TRBJ2-5 | 13 | -
TGCAGCGTTGAAGGTGTGGCGGGGGATCTTTCCGAGACCCAGTACTTC | CSVEGVAGDLSETQYF | TRBV29-1 | few | TRBJ2-5 | 16 | TRBD2
TGTGCCAGCAGCTCCTCCCCCTGGGAGCGGGGACAAGAGACCCAGTACTTC | CASSSSPWERGQETQYF | TRBV7-2 | - | TRBJ2-5 | 17 | TRBD2
TGCAGCCCTAGCAACGAGCAGTACTTC | CSPSNEQYF | TRBV29-1 | - | TRBJ2-7 | 9 | -
TGCGCCAGCAGCTTGGTTGGAGGGGCGGCAGAGACCCAGTACTTC | CASSLVGGAAETQYF | TRBV5-1 | few | TRBJ2-5 | 15 | -
TGCGCCAGCAGCCAGGGGGGAGGGTTGGAGACTGAAGCTTTCTTT | CASSQGGGLETEAFF | TRBV4-3 | - | TRBJ1-1 | 15 | -
TGTGCCAGCAGCCCCACTTTGGGGACTAGCGGCTACAATGAGCAGTTCTTC | CASSPTLGTSGYNEQFF | TRBV7-9 | few | TRBJ2-1 | 17 | TRBD2
TGTGCCAGCAGCTTAGAATATCTAGTAGCTGAATACAATGAGCAGTTCTTC | CASSLEYLVAEYNEQFF | TRBV7-2 | - | TRBJ2-1 | 17 | -
TGTGCCAGTAGTATAATGAGTGGGGCGTCGGTCAATCAGCCCCAGCATTTT | CASSIMSGASVNQPQHF | TRBV19 | - | TRBJ1-5 | 17 | -
TGTGCCAGCAGCCAAGGCACAGGGGGAGTCCAAGAGACCCAGTACTTC | CASSQGTGGVQETQYF | TRBV14 | few | TRBJ2-5 | 16 | TRBD1
TGTGCCAGCAGCACGGGACTGGGCGATGAGCAGTCCTTC | CASSTGLGDEQSF | TRBV7-6 | few | TRBJ2-1 | 13 | -
TGCGCCAGCAGCCAAGATAAACTAGCGGTAAACACAGATACGCAGTATTTT | CASSQDKLAVNTDTQYF | TRBV4-1 | many | TRBJ2-3 | 17 | TRBD2
TGTGCCAGCACCTTTTCCGAGTACAATGAGCAGTTCTTC | CASTFSEYNEQFF | TRBV12-3/TRBV12-4 | - | TRBJ2-1 | 13 | -
TGTGCCAGCAGCCCGGGACTGCCTAGCACAGATACGCAGTATTTT | CASSPGLPSTDTQYF | TRBV28 | - | TRBJ2-3 | 15 | -
TGCGCCAGCAGCTGGACAGGGTACCAAGAGACCCAGTACTTC | CASSWTGYQETQYF | TRBV5-1 | few | TRBJ2-5 | 14 | TRBD1
TGTGCCAGCAGTTCGTTAGGGTTCAGCAATGAGCAGTTCTTC | CASSSLGFSNEQFF | TRBV7-6 | - | TRBJ2-1 | 14 | -
TGTGCCACTCGAACTAGCGGGAGCAACACCGGGGAGCTGTTTTTT | CATRTSGSNTGELFF | TRBV10-3 | - | TRBJ2-2 | 15 | TRBD2
TGTGCCATCGCGTCCTGGGACAGATCATCCTACGAGCAGTACTTC | CAIASWDRSSYEQYF | TRBV10-3 | - | TRBJ2-7 | 15 | TRBD1
TGTGCCAGCAAAAAACCCGGGACCGGGACGTACAATGAGCAGTTCTTC | CASKKPGTGTYNEQFF | TRBV27 | - | TRBJ2-1 | 16 | -
TGTGCCAGCGGTATTCCGACAGGGCAAGAGACCCAGTACTTC | CASGIPTGQETQYF | TRBV5-5 | few | TRBJ2-5 | 14 | TRBD1